These 28 T cell receptor beta chains were sequenced from one sample in a study of control samples from healthy donors and cancer patients. TCRdb keeps only in-frame clones here, not all; method: immunoSEQ multiplex PCR. There are approximately 89,000 clones in the sample; about 89% occur only once, and around 21% lies in the top ten. Input material: blood. Receptors were obtained from a man younger than 45 in good health.

This clone was observed a handful of times. The V and J genes are TRBV6-1 and TRBJ1-1, with unresolved D. V was pared by 3 bases and J by 7 bases, with 9 bases between. CDR3 length: 12 amino acids. Germline-derived CDR1 and CDR2 are MNHNS and SASEGT. The CDR3 reads CASSDPRGEAFF. The CDR3 nucleotides are TGTGCCAGCAGTGACCCCCGGGGTGAAGCTTTCTTT.

The chain combines TRBV30 with TRBJ1-5; D not resolved. Germline V gene lookup returns CDR1 GTSNPN and CDR2 SVGIG (reference sequence). This CDR3 region has 13 residues. The V and J ends lost 0 bases and 4 bases respectively, with 7 bases between them. CDR3 in amino acids: CAWSVAENQPQHF. CDR3 nucleotides: TGTGCCTGGAGTGTGGCAGAAAATCAGCCCCAGCATTTT.

This clone was counted between two and nine times. This rearrangement joins TRBV24-1 to TRBJ1-2; D is possibly TRBD1 (6 bases). This CDR3 has 14 amino acids. V lost 4 bases and J lost 4, with 12 bases in between. Germline V CDR1 and CDR2: KGHDR, SFDVKD. CDR3 region: CATSENGQLYGYTF. CDR3 in DNA: TGTGCCACCAGTGAGAACGGACAGCTCTATGGCTACACCTTC.

This clone occurred a few times. Other nucleotide sequences from this sample produce the same CDR3. The V call is TRBV24-1, the J call TRBJ1-1; perhaps TRBD1 as D (5 bases). The CDR3 extends over 14 amino acids. Germline CDR1 KGHDR, CDR2 SFDVKD. V shed 5 bases and J shed 3 bases, with 12 bases lying between them. The CDR3 region is CATSGGPGYTEAFF. The DNA for the CDR3 is TGTGCCACCAGTGGGGGCCCGGGCTACACTGAAGCTTTCTTT.

A single count supports this clone. The chain is built from TRBV29-1 and TRBJ1-1; a possible D gene is TRBD1 (5 bases). V was pared by 3 bases and J by 1 base, with 15 bases between. CDR1 and CDR2 from the germline V gene are SQVTM and ANQGSEA. The CDR3 has 15 residues. CDR3 nucleotide sequence: TGCAGCGTTGAGTTGCGAGGGGCCCAGAACACTGAAGCTTTCTTT. It encodes CSVELRGAQNTEAFF.

V is TRBV25-1 and J is TRBJ1-2; D call uncertain. V was pared by 6 bases and J by 0 bases, with 14 bases between. Germline loops: CDR1 MGHDK, CDR2 SYGVNS. There are 15 residues in the CDR3. The CDR3 coding sequence is TGTGCCAGCAGCGATTTCGATGTGGCTAACTATGGCTACACCTTC. Its protein is CASSDFDVANYGYTF.

This clone was counted between two and nine times. This CDR3 reads CASMAVLGANVLTF. CDR3 nucleotides: TGTGCCAGTATGGCGGTGTTGGGGGCCAACGTCCTGACTTTC. The chain recombines TRBV19 with TRBJ2-6; D gene unclear. This CDR3 comprises 14 residues. Deletions cut 7 bases from V and 4 bases from J, with 11 bases between. Per the germline V gene, CDR1 is LNHDA and CDR2 is SQIVND (reference sequence).

The rearrangement joins TRBV6-6 to TRBJ1-1; possibly TRBD1 for D (6 bases). CDR1 MNHNY and CDR2 SVGAGI come from the germline V gene (reference sequence). The CDR3 is made up of 14 amino acids. V gave up 7 bases and J gave up 3 bases, with 15 bases separating them. The CDR3 reads CASTTDSSDTEAFF. The CDR3 nucleotides are TGTGCCAGCACTACGGACAGCTCCGACACTGAAGCTTTCTTT.

The chain uses TRBV21-1 and TRBJ2-1; the table's D call of TRBD1 was not tested on the DNA. TRBV21-1 is classified as a pseudogene. The CDR3 totals 14 residues. The CDR3 sequence is CASSRRTDYNEQFF. The CDR3 DNA reads TGTGCCAGCAGCAGACGGACAGATTACAATGAGCAGTTCTTC.

The V and J genes are TRBV14 and TRBJ1-1; D remains unclear. V was trimmed by 4 bases and J by 0 bases, leaving 6 bases between them. The CDR3 has 13 residues. CDR1 SGHDN and CDR2 FVKESK come from the germline V gene. CDR3 bases: TGTGCCAGCAGCCGAGCACTGAACACTGAAGCTTTCTTT. This codes for CASSRALNTEAFF.

The chain uses TRBV4-2 and TRBJ2-3; 9 bases are a match to TRBD1. The junction had 2 bases not matched to a gene; V was cut back by 4 bases and J by 3 bases. The CDR3 runs 14 residues. The germline gives CDR1 LGHNA, CDR2 YNFKEQ. DNA for the CDR3: TGTGCCAGCAGCCTGGACAGGGGAACAGATACGCAGTATTTT. Translating it yields CASSLDRGTDTQYF.

The chain is built from TRBV9 and TRBJ2-2, with 11 bases aligning to TRBD2. J gave up 0 bases and V 4 bases, and 5 bases lay outside the gene matches. The CDR3 is made up of 17 amino acids. CDR1 and CDR2 (germline): SGDLS, YYNGEE. The CDR3 region has the DNA TGTGCCAGCAGCCTTTCGACTAGCGGGGCGAACACCGGGGAGCTGTTTTTT. Its protein is CASSLSTSGANTGELFF. Using reference TRBV9 and TRBJ2-2 for the parts outside the CDR3, the full variable domain is DSGVTQTPKHLITATGQRVTLRCSPRSGDLSVYWYQQSLDQGLQFLIQYYNGEERAKGNILERFSAQQFPDLHSELNLSSLELGDSALYFCASSLSTSGANTGELFFGEGSRLTVL.

V and J are TRBV10-3 and TRBJ1-5; 9 nucleotides agree with TRBD1. The CDR3 runs to 18 residues. CDR1 is ENHRY and CDR2 is SYGVKD in the germline V gene. J was trimmed by 2 bases and V by 5 bases; bases with no gene match: 13. In DNA form, the CDR3 reads TGTGCCATCAGTCCGATCTTGGGGACAGGGTCGGGCAATCAGCCCCAGCATTTT. Translated: CAISPILGTGSGNQPQHF.

This clone was recorded once. The chain uses TRBV5-1 and TRBJ1-4; TRBD1 matches 7 bases. The CDR3 covers 16 residues. CDR1 and CDR2 (germline): SGHRS, YFSETQ. The J segment lost 8 bases and the V segment lost 0 bases, leaving 10 bases of the junction unmatched. This chain's CDR3 is CASSLEGTVQQEKLFF. The CDR3 region has the DNA TGCGCCAGCAGCTTGGAAGGGACAGTCCAACAGGAAAAACTGTTTTTT. The variable domain in full, with the rest retrieved from reference TRBV5-1 and TRBJ1-4, is KAGVTQTPRYLIKTRGQQVTLSCSPISGHRSVSWYQQTPGQGLQFLFEYFSETQRNKGNFPGRFSGRQFSNSRSEMNVSTLELGDSALYLCASSLEGTVQQEKLFFGSGTQLSVL.

The rearrangement uses TRBV4-1 and TRBJ1-1; 8 nucleotides line up with TRBD1. The V gene's germline CDR1 is MGHRA and CDR2 YSYEKL. V gave up 2 bases and J gave up 8 bases; unmatched junction bases: 13. This CDR3 comprises 16 residues. DNA of the CDR3: TGCGCCAGCAGCCAAACCGACAGGGGATCGAAACTCGAAGCTTTCTTT. Protein: CASSQTDRGSKLEAFF.

The V call is TRBV6-5, the J call TRBJ1-5; the match to TRBD1 covers 7 bases. The CDR3 length is 13 residues. The trim removed 6 bases at V and 5 bases at J, leaving 4 bases unmatched. Per germline, CDR1 MNHEY and CDR2 SVGAGI. CDR3 sequence: CASRTGTDQPQHF. For the CDR3, the DNA is TGTGCCAGCAGGACAGGGACGGATCAGCCCCAGCATTTT.

The rearrangement uses TRBV27 and TRBJ2-2; possibly TRBD1 for D (6 bases). V lost 6 bases and J lost 3, with 14 bases in between. This CDR3 has 15 amino acids. Germline loops: CDR1 MNHEY, CDR2 SMNVEV (reference sequence). As DNA, the CDR3 is TGTGCCAGCAGCCGATGGAAGGGGGACACCGGGGAGCTGTTTTTT. Translated: CASSRWKGDTGELFF.

This sequence joins TRBV6-5 and TRBJ1-1, with D maybe TRBD1 (5 bases). CDR1 and CDR2 (germline): MNHEY, SVGAGI. The length of the CDR3 is 13 residues. The V end was cut by 6 bases, the J end by 10 bases, with 18 bases between. The CDR3 protein is CASSLQGLGRAFF. The CDR3 region has the DNA TGTGCCAGCAGCCTTCAGGGTTTGGGGCGAGCTTTCTTT.

This clone was seen a single time. J is TRBJ1-6 and V is TRBV27; D uncertain. V was trimmed by 7 bases and J by 5 bases, leaving 15 bases between them. The CDR3 sequence is 15 residues long. Per germline, CDR1 MNHEY and CDR2 SMNVEV (reference sequence). The CDR3 sequence: CASKEFSGDNSPLHF. As DNA, the CDR3 is TGTGCCAGCAAGGAGTTCAGCGGGGATAATTCACCCCTCCACTTT.

V and J are TRBV27 and TRBJ1-6, with D hard to call. V was trimmed by 8 bases and J by 13 bases, leaving 21 bases between them. The CDR3 sequence is 14 residues long. Germline values: CDR1 MNHEY, CDR2 SMNVEV (reference sequence). CDR3 sequence reads: CASHGRRVMEPLHF. CDR3 nucleotide sequence: TGTGCCAGCCATGGACGGAGGGTGATGGAGCCCCTCCACTTT.

CDR3 sequence (DNA): TGTGCCAGCAGCCTCCCCCCCCTGGGCCGAAGCACAGATACGCAGTATTTT. Translated: CASSLPPLGRSTDTQYF. The chain links TRBV7-9 to TRBJ2-3, with D unresolved. This CDR3 is built from 17 residues. V was clipped by 5 bases and J by 0 bases, with 18 bases between them. Looked up from germline, CDR1 is SEHNR and CDR2 is FQNEAQ (reference sequence).

DNA of the CDR3: TGTGCCAGCAGTTGGACAGGGGGCGATGAGTCACCCCTCCACTTT. Translation: CASSWTGGDESPLHF. This chain connects TRBV6-5 to TRBJ1-6, with TRBD1 matching 11 bases. Germline V gene lookup returns CDR1 MNHEY and CDR2 SVGAGI. V shed 4 bases and J 10 bases; nucleotides not matched to a gene: 6. CDR3 size: 15 residues.

This chain links TRBV25-1 with TRBJ1-1; D is ambiguous. This CDR3 is 13 amino acids long. Trimming cost V 2 bases and J 3 bases, with 7 bases left between them. Germline V gives CDR1 MGHDK, CDR2 SYGVNS. The CDR3 nucleotides read TGTGCCAGCAGTGAACCTCAGGACACTGAAGCTTTCTTT. Its protein is CASSEPQDTEAFF.

This clone has just a few counts. V and J are TRBV20-1 and TRBJ1-2; TRBD1 might be the D (5 bases). The germline gives CDR1 DFQATT, CDR2 SNEGSKA (reference sequence). V was shortened by 3 bases and J by 4 bases, with 15 bases between the two germline ends. This CDR3 is 14 amino acids long. The CDR3 DNA is TGCAGTGCTAGTCTACGGGGCGCCGGCTATGGCTACACCTTC. As protein: CSASLRGAGYGYTF.

This clone was detected a few times. The chain uses TRBV9 and TRBJ2-1; 7 bases match TRBD1. The trim removed 4 bases at V and 3 bases at J, leaving 1 base unmatched. The CDR3 length is 13 residues. Germline V gives CDR1 SGDLS, CDR2 YYNGEE. The DNA of the CDR3 is TGTGCCAGCAGCCAGGGGGTCTACAATGAGCAGTTCTTC. Protein sequence: CASSQGVYNEQFF.

The chain joins TRBV5-1 to TRBJ2-1, with TRBD2 matching over 7 bases. The CDR3 spans 14 residues. Trimming cost V 4 bases and J 5 bases; bases outside gene matches: 6. Germline values: CDR1 SGHRS, CDR2 YFSETQ. Here the CDR3 reads CASSREVGHNEQFF. DNA of the CDR3: TGCGCCAGCAGCCGGGAGGTGGGCCACAATGAGCAGTTCTTC.

CDR3 region: CASSLRLAGELSYNEQFF. DNA for the CDR3: TGTGCCAGCAGCTTAAGGCTAGCGGGGGAACTTTCCTACAATGAGCAGTTCTTC. The V call is TRBV7-9, the J call TRBJ2-1, with 10 bases aligning to TRBD2. Trimming at V came to 2 bases and at J to 1 base, leaving 8 bases not matched to a gene. Germline V gene lookup returns CDR1 SEHNR and CDR2 FQNEAQ (reference sequence). The CDR3 sequence is 18 residues long.

The chain joins TRBV6-5 to TRBJ2-2, with no clear D. This CDR3 is built from 13 residues. The germline V gene encodes CDR1 MNHEY and CDR2 SVGAGI. V was cut by 2 bases and J by 2 bases, with 3 bases left in between. The CDR3 loop is CASSYANTGELFF. CDR3 nucleotide sequence: TGTGCCAGCAGTTACGCCAACACCGGGGAGCTGTTTTTT.